This T cell receptor beta chain was sequenced in a study of blood T cell repertoires in COVID-19. Background on the study: COVID-19 samples, acute and convalescent, were from the United States, Italy and Spain.

The CDR3 length is 14 residues. V dropped 4 bases and J dropped 3 bases, with 12 bases sitting between them. Germline V gives CDR1 LNHDA, CDR2 SQIVND (reference sequence). Original methodology: Nucleated cell number was recorded as an estimate derived from reference gene primer amplification. Some clones are missing from TCRdb's copy, which holds only in-frame ones; the method was immunoSEQ multiplex PCR. V and J calls and clone size are given by that table; D and trimming were obtained from the DNA. In the table there are about 150,000 clones, 85% of which are singletons. One Seattle source followed patients from active infection through their disease course.

V and J are TRBV19 and TRBJ1-1; D is uncertain. The sample taken for sequencing was peripheral blood. The receptor comes from a woman in her sixties with COVID-19, enrolled during active disease. The CDR3 DNA reads TGTGCCAGTAGTACCCCGGGGAGGCACACTGAAGCTTTCTTT. Translation: CASSTPGRHTEAFF.